The 11 T cell receptor beta chains below all came from one sample that was sequenced in a study of blood T cells in healthy people across ages. Sample-barcoded 5' priming and a J-beta primer mix drove a second PCR of roughly 6 to 12 cycles. MiXCR, run by TCRdb on the 5' RACE reads, gives a single entry per CDR3 protein. The repertoire includes about 830,000 distinct CDR3 sequences, 55% to 75% of them detected once, and roughly 20% sits in the top ten. Material: blood. The receptors come from a man aged 25-45 years in good health.

This clonotype was counted between two and nine times. V and J are TRBV29-1 and TRBJ2-1, with D perhaps matching TRBD2 (6 bases). CDR1 SQVTM and CDR2 ANQGSEA come from the germline V gene. The CDR3 has 16 residues. The ends were cut back, 6 bases at V and 0 bases at J, with 18 bases in the middle. CDR3 nucleotides: TGCAGCGTCCCGACGGGACTCGTCAGCTCCTACAATGAGCAGTTCTTC. This gives the protein CSVPTGLVSSYNEQFF.

CDR3 sequence reads: CASSRTSGRPSSTDTQYF. The CDR3 DNA is TGTGCCAGCAGCAGAACTAGCGGGAGGCCTTCTAGCACAGATACGCAGTATTTT. J is TRBJ2-3 and V is TRBV7-9, with 12 bases aligning to TRBD2. The trim removed 5 bases at V and 0 bases at J, leaving 9 bases unmatched. This CDR3 has 18 residues. The germline V gene encodes CDR1 SEHNR and CDR2 FQNEAQ (reference sequence).

The chain combines TRBV7-2 with TRBJ1-2; tentative D call: TRBD1 (6 bases). This CDR3 spans 16 amino acids. V was clipped by 0 bases and J by 1 base, with 12 bases between them. Looked up from germline, CDR1 is SGHTA and CDR2 is FQGNSA. This chain's CDR3 is CASSLAVLDSNYGYTF. The CDR3 nucleotides are TGTGCCAGCAGCTTAGCAGTATTGGACAGTAACTATGGCTACACCTTC.

The gene calls are TRBV7-2 and TRBJ2-5, with no clear D. The CDR3 has 16 amino acids. Germline V gene lookup returns CDR1 SGHTA and CDR2 FQGNSA. Trimming left V 3 bases short and J 1 base short, with 15 bases between. CDR3 loop: CASSFRSYGGQETQYF. CDR3 bases: TGTGCCAGCAGCTTCCGTAGTTATGGCGGCCAAGAGACCCAGTACTTC.

This rearrangement joins TRBV12-3 or TRBV12-4 to TRBJ2-3, with D unresolved. V lost 3 bases, J lost 2 bases, and 6 bases lay in between. The CDR3 contains 13 residues. CDR3 nucleotides: TGTGCCAGCAGTTTTAGGGACACAGATACGCAGTATTTT. As protein: CASSFRDTDTQYF.

The V gene is TRBV9, the J gene TRBJ2-3; D remains unclear. Germline lookup yields CDR1 SGDLS and CDR2 YYNGEE. There are 14 residues in the CDR3. The V gene lost 0 bases and the J gene lost 6 bases, with 11 bases spanning the gap. The CDR3 coding sequence is TGTGCCAGCAGCGTAGAAGGAGCAAGTGATACGCAGTATTTT. Amino acids: CASSVEGASDTQYF.

V usage is TRBV12-3 or TRBV12-4 and J usage is TRBJ2-3; perhaps TRBD1 as D (5 bases). Trimming shortened V by 7 bases and J by 0 bases, and 11 bases separated the two germline ends. The CDR3 consists of 14 residues. CDR3 residues: CASTIGASTDTQYF. CDR3 in DNA: TGTGCCAGCACCATAGGGGCTAGCACAGATACGCAGTATTTT.

This clonotype was observed a handful of times. J is TRBJ2-5 and V is TRBV6-5; D not resolved. Trimming took 0 bases from V and 3 from J, leaving 14 bases between them. The CDR3 covers 16 residues. Germline V CDR1 and CDR2: MNHEY, SVGAGI. The CDR3 DNA follows: TGTGCCAGCAGTTACTCGGTTGTTGGAGTAAAAGAGACCCAGTACTTC. It encodes CASSYSVVGVKETQYF.

The CDR3, as DNA: TGTGCCAGCAGTGGGGAGCGGTCCTGGGGGGGGCAGTTCTTC. It codes for CASSGERSWGGQFF. The V and J genes are TRBV6-2 or TRBV6-3 and TRBJ2-1, with 7 bases identical to TRBD2. The CDR3 extends over 14 amino acids. Unmatched junction bases numbered 13, after V lost 5 bases and J lost 12 bases. Germline values: CDR1 MNHEY, CDR2 SVGEGT.

About this clonotype: A read error is possible here, since a much larger clone lies one base away. The chain links TRBV10-3 to TRBJ2-7, with D possibly matching TRBD2 (6 bases). The ends were cut back, 8 bases at V and 4 bases at J, with 9 bases in the middle. CDR1 is ENHRY, CDR2 SYGVKD, per germline. The CDR3 totals 11 residues. The CDR3 loop reads CAIGGGYEQYF. In DNA form, the CDR3 reads TGTGCCATCGGTGGGGGGTACGAGCAGTACTTC.

V usage is TRBV24-1 and J usage is TRBJ2-3; TRBD1 agrees at 7 bases. Germline V lookup: CDR1 KGHDR, CDR2 SFDVKD. The CDR3 runs 18 residues. Trimming took 5 bases from V and 0 from J; bases not matched to a gene: 13. DNA of the CDR3: TGTGCCACCAGTGGTGGGACAGCCCAAAAGCCTAGCACAGATACGCAGTATTTT. Translation gives CATSGGTAQKPSTDTQYF.